This entry concerns a single TCR beta chain. The specificity of this receptor is unknown. No per-base quality is available; no much larger clone lies one base away. The immunoSEQ Assay at Adaptive Biotechnologies was used to immunosequence TCRbeta CDR3 regions from the extracted DNA. In the source study's methods: To measure the absolute abundance of each unique TCRbeta CDR3, the sequences were collapsed and filtered. Clonality was defined as 1 minus Pielou's evenness, computed on productive in-frame rearrangements only. Regional overlap tracked the top 100 nucleotide rearrangements across paired samples, with Morisita index comparing paired versus unrelated samples. The immunoSEQ Rearrangement Details tool was used to assess whether nucleotide rearrangements converged onto identical amino acid sequences. TCRdb stores this immuneACCESS table with in-frame sequences only. Part of the clones is absent; in the studies checked, under half of the shortfall reflects unresolved V genes, and no reason is known for the rest. V, J and clone size were drawn from that table, and D and trimming were deduced from the DNA. Present in this sample are roughly 4,900 clones, 55% of which were seen just once. The leading ten clones occupy around 6.7% of the sample.

The sample comes from a study of CXCR4 blockade with PD-1 therapy in pancreatic cancer (dated by TCRdb to 2018 to 2020). In the study overall: The study combined multiplex immunohistochemistry and TCRbeta immunosequencing of resected pancreatic ductal adenocarcinoma with ex vivo slice culture testing PD-1 and CXCR4 blockade. To assess intratumoral heterogeneity, two geographically distinct regions from each of roughly 6 tumors were TCR-sequenced. Findings and caveats that apply to the study as a whole: A strong correlation was found between the frequency of an amino acid clone and the number of distinct nucleotide rearrangements encoding that clone, which suggests convergent selection driven by common tumor antigens. Because only TCRbeta chains were sequenced, true antigen-specificity overlap among convergent dominant clones remained unconfirmed while awaiting paired alpha-beta single-cell sequencing. Clonal expansion was observed in tumors, with a mean productive clonality of 0.14 compared with roughly 0.046 in healthy blood, but no correlation between clonality and survival was found.

The patients who supplied the archived tumor blocks had received no neoadjuvant therapy before resection. In the preserved-tissue arm of the study, over 28 surgical resection samples from more than 20 previously untreated pancreatic ductal adenocarcinoma patients were used. For the resection arm, ten 5-micron curls of FFPE tumor adjacent to the multiplex immunohistochemistry slide were used for DNA extraction. According to the germline V gene, CDR1 reads SGHRS and CDR2 reads YFSETQ. The CDR3 numbers 18 residues from cysteine through phenylalanine. Left in the record is the CDR3 DNA by itself, 54 bases read in frame from the first base. V is cut back by 4 bases and J by 7 bases, with 13 bases in the junction unmatched.

This sequence was found in a human donor with pancreatic ductal adenocarcinoma. The chain uses TRBV5-1 and TRBJ2-1, with 14 bases in between that match TRBD2. Material for sequencing was tumor tissue. The CDR3 reads as follows: CASSLYPTSGRAVNEQFF. The DNA sequence is TGCGCCAGCAGCCTGTACCCGACTAGCGGGAGGGCCGTAAATGAGCAGTTCTTC.